This TCR beta chain appears in the sequencing data of a study of T cell repertoires in cytomegalovirus infection. As for the study in general: Signatures in public TCR beta sequences pointed to both CMV infection and matching HLA type.

This clonotype was observed at least ten times. Its antigen is unidentified. Each CDR3 protein is one row after TCRdb ran MiXCR on the reads. The sample gives 630,000 or so distinct CDR3 sequences, roughly a quarter of which show up once; 7.5% to 9% is in the top ten. CDR1 is MDHEN and CDR2 is SYDVKM in the germline V gene. This CDR3 comprises 11 residues. The germline V and J ends were trimmed by 6 bases and 8 bases, with 9 bases remaining between them. Overall study findings and caveats: Public TCR beta family frequency separated CMV-and-HLA carriers, including in an independent cohort. In two of eight donors, the top clonotype was HLA-C-restricted CMV-specific.

The chain recombines TRBV28 with TRBJ2-3; D perhaps matches TRBD1 (7 bases). The sequencing input was CD8+ T cells from PBMCs. This sequence was found in a human donor in good health (CMV status not recorded). Some clones in this sample may be carry-over from other donors' samples. The CDR3 nucleotides read TGTGCCAGCAGCCAGGGGGGTACGCAGTATTTT. Translating it yields CASSQGGTQYF.